What follows are 29 T cell receptor beta chains derived from one specimen sequenced in a study of blood T cell repertoires in COVID-19. Profiled with immunoSEQ multiplex PCR; TCRdb holds only in-frame clones, not every one. This sample has about 330,000 clones, with about nine tenths found just once. The specimen sequenced was PBMCs or T cells enriched from blood (not recorded which). The receptor source for this set is a woman younger than 30 who had recovered from COVID-19.

The rearrangement links TRBV27 to TRBJ1-6; D perhaps matches TRBD1 (6 bases). The germline V gene has CDR1 MNHEY and CDR2 SMNVEV (reference sequence). The V end lost 6 bases, the J end lost 5 bases, and 11 bases lay between the germline ends. The CDR3 contains 14 residues. CDR3 nucleotide sequence: TGTGCCAGCAGCGGGACATGGAATAATTCACCCCTCCACTTT. Translation: CASSGTWNNSPLHF.

The chain combines TRBV7-6 with TRBJ2-1, with D possibly TRBD2 on 5 matching bases. Trimming removed 0 bases at V and 9 bases at J, with 18 bases between. Germline values: CDR1 SGHVS, CDR2 FNYEAQ. This CDR3 region has 16 residues. CDR3 nucleotides: TGTGCCAGCAGCTTAGCCGCCGGGATGTTCCGGGGTGAGCAGTTCTTC. The encoded protein is CASSLAAGMFRGEQFF. The complete variable domain, with remaining parts taken from reference TRBV7-6 and TRBJ2-1, reads GAGVSQSPRYKVTKRGQDVALRCDPISGHVSLYWYRQALGQGPEFLTYFNYEAQQDKSGLPNDRFSAERPEGSISTLTIQRTEQRDSAMYRCASSLAAGMFRGEQFFGPGTRLTVL.

This sequence joins TRBV29-1 and TRBJ2-5; a weak D match, TRBD1 (5 bases). Germline lookup yields CDR1 SQVTM and CDR2 ANQGSEA. V lost 7 bases, J lost 0 bases, and 9 bases lay in between. The CDR3 is 12 residues long. CDR3 in DNA: TGCAGCGCAGGACAATACCAAGAGACCCAGTACTTC. As protein: CSAGQYQETQYF.

The chain couples TRBV5-1 to TRBJ2-7; weak D call: TRBD1 (6 bases). Germline loops: CDR1 SGHRS, CDR2 YFSETQ. V lost 3 bases, J lost 1 base, and 17 bases lay in between. The length of the CDR3 is 16 residues. This CDR3 reads CASSSQKGVGSYEQYF. CDR3 sequence (DNA): TGCGCCAGCAGCTCACAAAAGGGGGTAGGTTCCTACGAGCAGTACTTC.

The chain carries TRBV5-1 and TRBJ2-4; possibly TRBD2 for D (6 bases). Trimming took 2 bases from V and 10 from J, leaving 19 bases between them. The CDR3 has 15 amino acids. CDR1 is SGHRS, CDR2 YFSETQ, per germline. In DNA, the CDR3 is TGCGCCAGCAGCTTAGAGACGGGAGAGGTTCGAATTCAGTACTTC. Translated, it gives CASSLETGEVRIQYF.

This clone was picked up a small number of times. The chain has TRBV28 and TRBJ1-1; possible D gene TRBD1, 6 bases. CDR1 is MDHEN, CDR2 SYDVKM, per germline. With 6 bases removed from V and 4 bases from J, the gap between germline ends came to 21 bases. This CDR3 is 16 amino acids long. The CDR3 here is CASSPRDTASTTEAFF. The CDR3 DNA reads as TGTGCCAGCAGCCCCCGGGACACCGCTTCCACCACTGAAGCTTTCTTT.

This clone came up once. The J gene is TRBJ1-5, the V gene TRBV12-3 or TRBV12-4, with D possibly matching TRBD1 (6 bases). Trimming stripped 5 bases from V and 3 bases from J, with 8 bases between. CDR3 length equals 13 residues. This chain's CDR3 is CASSGQSNQPQHF. In DNA form, the CDR3 reads TGTGCCAGCAGTGGACAGTCCAATCAGCCCCAGCATTTT.

The chain employs TRBV11-2 and TRBJ1-2; the D is unclear. The V gene lost 2 bases and the J gene lost 4 bases, with 14 bases spanning the gap. The germline V gene has CDR1 SGHAT and CDR2 FQNNGV. There are 15 residues in the CDR3. The CDR3 loop reads CASSLSMGEGYGYTF. The CDR3 nucleotides read TGTGCCAGCAGCTTATCTATGGGAGAAGGCTATGGCTACACCTTC. Drawing the rest from reference TRBV11-2 and TRBJ1-2, the complete variable domain is EAGVAQSPRYKIIEKRQSVAFWCNPISGHATLYWYQQILGQGPKLLIQFQNNGVVDDSQLPKDRFSAERLKGVDSTLKIQPAKLEDSAVYLCASSLSMGEGYGYTFGSGTRLTVV.

The rearrangement joins TRBV29-1 to TRBJ2-5; D is undetermined. V dropped 7 bases and J dropped 1 base, with 10 bases sitting between them. Germline V gives CDR1 SQVTM, CDR2 ANQGSEA. The CDR3 has 12 residues. The CDR3 loop is CSGSYPQETQYF. The CDR3 DNA is TGCAGCGGTTCGTATCCCCAAGAGACCCAGTACTTC.

The CDR3, as DNA: TGTGCCAGCAGCTTAGATGCAGGGAACGAGCAGTACTTC. Its protein product is CASSLDAGNEQYF. The chain employs TRBV7-9 and TRBJ2-7; possibly TRBD1 for D (5 bases). V lost 1 base to trimming and J lost 5 bases, with 9 bases between them. The CDR3 has 13 residues. CDR1 and CDR2 from the germline V gene are SEHNR and FQNEAQ (reference sequence).

This clone was counted only a few times. V usage is TRBV4-2 and J usage is TRBJ1-6; 7 bases are a match to TRBD1. Per the germline V gene, CDR1 is LGHNA and CDR2 is YNFKEQ. Trimming removed 0 bases from V and 6 bases from J; junction bases left unmatched: 14. The CDR3 contains 19 residues. DNA for the CDR3: TGTGCCAGCAGCCAAGATCTTGAGGACAGGCCTACGTTTAATTCACCCCTCCACTTT. Protein: CASSQDLEDRPTFNSPLHF.

The rearrangement joins TRBV3-1 (or the pseudogene TRBV3-2) to TRBJ2-1; 14 positions match TRBD2. Germline CDR1 LGHDT, CDR2 YNNKEL (reference sequence). The length of the CDR3 is 16 residues. J lost 3 bases, V lost 6 bases, and 4 bases had no gene match. In DNA form, the CDR3 reads TGTGCCAGCAGTCGGGGACTAGCGGGAGACTACAATGAGCAGTTCTTC. Protein: CASSRGLAGDYNEQFF.

There are many counts of this clone. The chain combines TRBV5-1 with TRBJ2-5, with 11 bases fitting TRBD2. CDR1 and CDR2 from the germline V gene are SGHRS and YFSETQ. J gave up 6 bases and V 6 bases, and 19 bases lay outside the gene matches. This CDR3 is 18 amino acids long. Here the CDR3 DNA reads TGCGCCAGCACCGCTTCGCCGACTAGCGGGATGCCCGCGAAGACCCAGTACTTC. Residues: CASTASPTSGMPAKTQYF.

The V and J genes are TRBV30 and TRBJ2-5; 14 nucleotides agree with TRBD2. Germline CDR1 is GTSNPN and CDR2 is SVGIG (reference sequence). This CDR3 contains 15 residues. V gave up 3 bases and J gave up 5 bases; unmatched junction bases: 5. The CDR3 sequence: CAWRGTSGSLETQYF. The CDR3 DNA reads as TGTGCCTGGAGGGGGACTAGCGGGAGTCTGGAGACCCAGTACTTC.

This clone was seen a single time. The rearrangement uses TRBV7-7 and TRBJ2-1; D is possibly TRBD1 (7 bases). The CDR3 loop spans 16 amino acids. V was clipped by 1 base and J by 2 bases, with 12 bases between them. Per germline, CDR1 SSHAT and CDR2 FNYEAQ (reference sequence). CDR3 sequence (DNA): TGTGCCAGCAGCTTAGGGACAGGCGGGGCCTACAATGAGCAGTTCTTC. This gives the protein CASSLGTGGAYNEQFF.

This chain joins TRBV5-1 and TRBJ1-2; TRBD1 might be the D (6 bases). With 3 bases removed from V and 6 bases from J, the gap between germline ends came to 15 bases. Per the germline V gene, CDR1 is SGHRS and CDR2 is YFSETQ. This CDR3 is built from 14 residues. The CDR3, as DNA: TGCGCCAGCAGCTCTCCACAGGGCTGGGATGGCTACACCTTC. Translation: CASSSPQGWDGYTF.

This rearrangement joins TRBV10-3 to TRBJ1-1; 8 bases are shared with TRBD1. V trimming: 6 bases; J trimming: 0 bases; junction bases outside the gene matches: 6. Germline V gene lookup returns CDR1 ENHRY and CDR2 SYGVKD. The CDR3 sequence is 15 residues long. The CDR3 loop is CAIRVDRGLNTEAFF. In nucleotides, the CDR3 is TGTGCCATCAGGGTTGACAGGGGCCTGAACACTGAAGCTTTCTTT.

The chain joins TRBV30 to TRBJ2-1; D not resolved. Germline-derived CDR1 and CDR2 are GTSNPN and SVGIG (reference sequence). V shed 2 bases and J shed 10 bases, with 9 bases lying between them. The CDR3 length is 11 residues. The CDR3 region is CAWSRRDEQFF. In DNA form, the CDR3 reads TGTGCCTGGAGTAGGAGAGACGAGCAGTTCTTC.

This clone was recorded a few times. V gene TRBV30 combines with J gene TRBJ1-6; D may be TRBD1 (6 bases). The germline CDR1 and CDR2 sequences are GTSNPN and SVGIG (reference sequence). Trimming removed 4 bases from V and 10 bases from J, with 14 bases in between. The CDR3 sequence is 13 residues long. The CDR3 DNA sequence: TGTGCCTGGACCGGACAGTCAGACTCACCCCTCCACTTT. Protein product: CAWTGQSDSPLHF.

The rearrangement uses TRBV9 and TRBJ1-2; 7 nucleotides agree with TRBD1. J gave up 1 base and V 3 bases, and 12 bases lay outside the gene matches. The germline V gene encodes CDR1 SGDLS and CDR2 YYNGEE. The CDR3 length is 17 residues. CDR3 loop: CASSDPAKTGVNYGYTF. CDR3 sequence (DNA): TGTGCCAGCAGCGACCCAGCGAAAACAGGGGTTAACTATGGCTACACCTTC. The full variable domain, with the rest looked up from reference TRBV9 and TRBJ1-2, is DSGVTQTPKHLITATGQRVTLRCSPRSGDLSVYWYQQSLDQGLQFLIQYYNGEERAKGNILERFSAQQFPDLHSELNLSSLELGDSALYFCASSDPAKTGVNYGYTFGSGTRLTVV.

V and J are TRBV6-5 and TRBJ2-2; 8 bases map to TRBD1. V was clipped by 9 bases and J by 3 bases; unmatched bases: 6. The germline CDR1 and CDR2 sequences are MNHEY and SVGAGI. This CDR3 comprises 14 residues. CDR3 in DNA: TGTGCCAGGAACAGGGGGTGTTACACCGGGGAGCTGTTTTTT. This encodes CARNRGCYTGELFF.

The V gene is TRBV5-6, the J gene TRBJ1-5, with D possibly TRBD1 on 5 matching bases. Germline assignment: CDR1 SGHDT and CDR2 YYEEEE. This CDR3 has 17 residues. Trimming cost V 7 bases and J 0 bases, with 20 bases left between them. The DNA for the CDR3 is TGTGCCAGCGGCGAATCGACAGAAGATTATAGCAATCAGCCCCAGCATTTT. This sequence encodes CASGESTEDYSNQPQHF.

V is TRBV6-5 and J is TRBJ1-1; maybe TRBD1 (5 bases). V lost 0 bases to trimming and J lost 3 bases, with 14 bases between them. From germline, CDR1 is MNHEY and CDR2 SVGAGI. The CDR3 has 16 residues. The CDR3 DNA follows: TGTGCCAGCAGTTACTCTGGGAGGGGCGTGGACACTGAAGCTTTCTTT. This codes for CASSYSGRGVDTEAFF.

V usage is TRBV4-1 and J usage is TRBJ1-2, with 8 bases that match TRBD1. V trimming: 1 base; J trimming: 8 bases; junction bases outside the gene matches: 12. The CDR3 is made up of 16 amino acids. Looked up from germline, CDR1 is MGHRA and CDR2 is YSYEKL. The CDR3 coding sequence is TGCGCCAGCAGCCAAGTTCTCAGGGGGCGTATTGAAGGCTACACCTTC. Its translation is CASSQVLRGRIEGYTF.

V gene TRBV30 combines with J gene TRBJ2-7, with 11 bases aligning to TRBD2. The V gene end was trimmed by 2 bases and the J gene end by 6 bases; junction bases not matched to a gene: 12. Germline assignment: CDR1 GTSNPN and CDR2 SVGIG (reference sequence). The CDR3 sequence is 16 residues long. CDR3 amino acids: CAWSFFYSGGAREQYF. As DNA, the CDR3 is TGTGCCTGGAGTTTCTTCTATAGCGGGGGGGCCCGCGAGCAGTACTTC.

V gene TRBV7-9 combines with J gene TRBJ1-2, with 8 bases lining up with TRBD1. The CDR3 runs to 14 residues. Per germline, CDR1 SEHNR and CDR2 FQNEAQ (reference sequence). Trimming at V came to 1 base and at J to 6 bases, leaving 4 bases not matched to a gene. CDR3 DNA: TGTGCCAGCAGCTTAGACAGGGGGAGTGATGGCTACACCTTC. Protein product: CASSLDRGSDGYTF.

This chain uses TRBV20-1 with TRBJ2-7; D is uncertain. The germline V and J ends were trimmed by 3 bases and 0 bases, with 12 bases remaining between them. This CDR3 contains 14 residues. In germline, CDR1 is DFQATT, CDR2 SNEGSKA (reference sequence). CDR3 coding DNA: TGCAGTGCTAGTGGCAGGCCCAGCTCCTACGAGCAGTACTTC. Translating it yields CSASGRPSSYEQYF.

The CDR3 sequence: CASRETGVLAPLHF. In DNA, the CDR3 is TGTGCCAGCAGAGAGACAGGGGTTTTGGCACCCCTCCACTTT. The gene calls are TRBV9 and TRBJ1-6; 8 bases line up with TRBD1. Germline V gene data show CDR1 as SGDLS and CDR2 as YYNGEE. The ends lost 5 bases at V and 11 bases at J; junction bases unmatched: 9. The CDR3 consists of 14 residues.

The V call is TRBV30, the J call TRBJ1-2, with TRBD1 matching over 9 bases. This CDR3 region has 12 residues. Trimming at V came to 4 bases and at J to 6 bases, leaving 3 bases not matched to a gene. Germline assignment: CDR1 GTSNPN and CDR2 SVGIG (reference sequence). CDR3 sequence (DNA): TGTGCCTGGAAGGGACAGGGCGATGGCTACACCTTC. Translation: CAWKGQGDGYTF. Drawing the rest from reference TRBV30 and TRBJ1-2, the complete variable domain is SQTIHQWPATLVQPVGSPLSLECTVEGTSNPNLYWYRQAAGRGLQLLFYSVGIGQISSEVPQNLSASRPQDRQFILSSKKLLLSDSGFYLCAWKGQGDGYTFGSGTRLTVV.